Below, 24 T cell receptor beta chains from the same sample are listed, as sequenced in a study of identical twins. In TCRdb, the 5' RACE reads were re-called with MiXCR into one record per CDR3 protein. This repertoire shows around 650,000 distinct CDR3 sequences, about 7% found once; its top ten account for roughly 1.6%. These data were also filed under a second study, of yellow fever vaccine responses in identical twins.

Sequenced input: PBMCs. The receptors shown here come from a woman younger than 35 in good health.

DNA of the CDR3: TGTGCCAGCAGTTTACTCCCCTCTCTGTCAGGGTTATATAGCAATCAGCCCCAGCATTTT. This translates into CASSLLPSLSGLYSNQPQHF. This rearrangement joins TRBV12-3 or TRBV12-4 to TRBJ1-5; TRBD1 might be the D (5 bases). CDR3 size: 20 residues. Trimming left V 2 bases short and J 0 bases short, with 23 bases between.

The chain uses TRBV27 and TRBJ2-5; no reliable D call. Germline V gene data show CDR1 as MNHEY and CDR2 as SMNVEV (reference sequence). The CDR3 is 8 amino acids. V was cut by 8 bases and J by 13 bases, with 8 bases left in between. CDR3 nucleotides: TGTGCCAGCGTCAAAGTGTACTTC. Protein: CASVKVYF.

This clonotype was recorded a few times. The V and J genes are TRBV7-9 and TRBJ2-3; D unresolved. The CDR3 runs 13 residues. Trimming took off 5 bases at V and 0 bases at J, with 6 bases between the two ends. Germline V gene lookup returns CDR1 SEHNR and CDR2 FQNEAQ (reference sequence). As DNA, the CDR3 is TGTGCCAGCAGCGCCCAGAGCACAGATACGCAGTATTTT. Protein product: CASSAQSTDTQYF.

This clonotype has only a few counts. V and J are TRBV15 and TRBJ2-1; D possibly corresponds to TRBD2 (6 bases). The CDR3 has 15 amino acids. Germline-derived CDR1 and CDR2 are LNHNV and YYDKDF (reference sequence). Deletions cut 0 bases from V and 6 bases from J, with 12 bases between. As DNA, the CDR3 is TGTGCCACCAGCAGAGATACAGCGGGCTTCAATGAGCAGTTCTTC. This gives the protein CATSRDTAGFNEQFF.

The chain uses TRBV6-1 and TRBJ1-2; D is unresolved. Per germline, CDR1 MNHNS and CDR2 SASEGT. The germline V and J ends were trimmed by 7 bases and 5 bases, with 14 bases remaining between them. CDR3 size: 13 residues. The CDR3 loop reads CASTASRIYGYTF. In nucleotides, the CDR3 is TGTGCCAGCACGGCTTCACGCATTTATGGCTACACCTTC.

This clonotype has a count of ten or more. CDR3 region: CASSERTGGNTGELFF. As DNA, the CDR3 is TGTGCCAGCAGTGAGCGGACAGGGGGAAACACCGGGGAGCTGTTTTTT. The J gene is TRBJ2-2, the V gene TRBV12-3 or TRBV12-4; TRBD1 matches at 10 bases. V dropped 5 bases and J dropped 2; count of bases not matched to a gene: 5. This CDR3 is built from 16 residues.

The sample holds a few counts of this clonotype. The chain carries TRBV4-1 and TRBJ1-5; 8 nucleotides line up with TRBD1. Trimming at V came to 1 base and at J to 2 bases, leaving 4 bases not matched to a gene. The CDR3 length is 16 residues. Germline values: CDR1 MGHRA, CDR2 YSYEKL. The CDR3, as DNA: TGCGCCAGCAGCCAAGCTGGACAGGGACGCAATCAGCCCCAGCATTTT. Translation: CASSQAGQGRNQPQHF.

This clonotype was detected ten times or more. J is TRBJ2-1 and V is TRBV9; 7 positions match TRBD2. The CDR3 length is 18 residues. Germline V CDR1 and CDR2: SGDLS, YYNGEE. After removal of 1 base from V and 0 bases from J, the junction contained 10 bases not matched to a gene. The CDR3 protein is CASSVTHPLADSYNEQFF. CDR3 DNA sequence: TGTGCCAGCAGCGTAACCCATCCCCTAGCGGACTCCTACAATGAGCAGTTCTTC.

This clonotype was counted a few times. The chain joins TRBV12-3 or TRBV12-4 to TRBJ2-3; TRBD2 might be the D (6 bases). The CDR3 covers 16 residues. The germline V and J ends were trimmed by 3 bases and 2 bases, with 15 bases remaining between them. CDR3 bases: TGTGCCAGCAGTTTGTCTTTAGCGGCCCTCACAGATACGCAGTATTTT. It codes for CASSLSLAALTDTQYF.

This chain connects TRBV10-3 to TRBJ2-1, with TRBD2 matching over 12 bases. The V segment lost 0 bases and the J segment 6 bases; nucleotides outside the gene matches: 3. The CDR3 consists of 16 residues. Germline V gene data show CDR1 as ENHRY and CDR2 as SYGVKD. The CDR3 protein is CAISESPSGGANEQFF. CDR3 sequence (DNA): TGTGCCATCAGTGAGTCGCCTAGCGGGGGGGCCAATGAGCAGTTCTTC.

The rearrangement uses TRBV7-9 and TRBJ2-1; the D is unclear. CDR1 and CDR2 (germline): SEHNR, FQNEAQ (reference sequence). V lost 2 bases and J 0 bases, leaving 14 bases between the germline ends. This CDR3 contains 17 residues. CDR3 nucleotide sequence: TGTGCCAGCAGCTTAATGCTCGGGCGAAGCTCCTACAATGAGCAGTTCTTC. It yields the protein CASSLMLGRSSYNEQFF.

The rearrangement joins TRBV9 to TRBJ2-6; the D gene is possibly TRBD2 (6 bases). The CDR3 totals 15 residues. Germline V lookup: CDR1 SGDLS, CDR2 YYNGEE. Trimming removed 6 bases at V and 2 bases at J, with 12 bases between. The CDR3 nucleotides read TGTGCCAGCACCGGCGGCGGGGCTGGGGCCAACGTCCTGACTTTC. Protein sequence: CASTGGGAGANVLTF.

This clonotype was detected ten times or more. The chain joins TRBV5-5 to TRBJ1-2; D ambiguous. This CDR3 contains 17 residues. The germline V gene has CDR1 SGHKS and CDR2 YYEKEE (reference sequence). The V gene lost 0 bases and the J gene lost 3 bases, with 18 bases spanning the gap. CDR3 nucleotides: TGTGCCAGCAGCTTGGAGCCGGGAACAAGGAGGGACTATGGCTACACCTTC. Protein sequence: CASSLEPGTRRDYGYTF. Together with reference TRBV5-5 and TRBJ1-2, the CDR3 gives the full variable domain: DAGVTQSPTHLIKTRGQQVTLRCSPISGHKSVSWYQQVLGQGPQFIFQYYEKEERGRGNFPDRFSARQFPNYSSELNVNALLLGDSALYLCASSLEPGTRRDYGYTFGSGTRLTVV.

This chain joins TRBV5-5 and TRBJ1-4; TRBD1 aligns across 9 bases. This CDR3 contains 16 residues. Unmatched junction bases numbered 11, after V lost 3 bases and J lost 8 bases. Germline V gives CDR1 SGHKS, CDR2 YYEKEE (reference sequence). As DNA, the CDR3 is TGTGCCAGCAGCTCGGTCACACAGGGGGCTCGGGAAAAACTGTTTTTT. It codes for CASSSVTQGAREKLFF.

This clonotype was seen a handful of times. V is TRBV4-1 and J is TRBJ2-2; D call uncertain. CDR1 MGHRA and CDR2 YSYEKL come from the germline V gene. The length of the CDR3 is 15 residues. V was pared by 0 bases and J by 9 bases, with 14 bases between. DNA for the CDR3: TGCGCCAGCAGCCAAGATGGGTTCGGGTTCAGGGAGCTGTTTTTT. Its translation is CASSQDGFGFRELFF.

This clonotype occurred a few times. This rearrangement joins TRBV6-1 to TRBJ1-1; 7 positions agree with TRBD1. V was pared by 1 base and J by 2 bases, with 4 bases of the junction left unmatched. The CDR3 is 15 residues long. Germline V lookup: CDR1 MNHNS, CDR2 SASEGT. Here the CDR3 reads CASSEVLGGNTEAFF. The CDR3 DNA follows: TGTGCCAGCAGTGAAGTATTAGGGGGCAACACTGAAGCTTTCTTT.

This clonotype showed up just a few times. The rearrangement joins TRBV12-3 or TRBV12-4 to TRBJ2-2; unclear D gene. This CDR3 has 13 amino acids. The V and J ends lost 1 base and 7 bases respectively, with 7 bases between them. CDR3 sequence: CASSLGSSGELFF. The CDR3 DNA reads as TGTGCCAGCAGTTTAGGGAGTAGCGGGGAGCTGTTTTTT.

V and J are TRBV5-5 and TRBJ2-1; 11 nucleotides match TRBD2. CDR1 is SGHKS, CDR2 YYEKEE, per germline (reference sequence). The CDR3 totals 15 residues. J lost 8 bases, V lost 0 bases, and 4 bases had no gene match. In DNA form, the CDR3 reads TGTGCCAGCAGCTTGGTTAGCGGGGGGGCCTATGAGCAGTTCTTC. Protein product: CASSLVSGGAYEQFF. Supplemented by reference TRBV5-5 and TRBJ2-1, the full variable domain reads DAGVTQSPTHLIKTRGQQVTLRCSPISGHKSVSWYQQVLGQGPQFIFQYYEKEERGRGNFPDRFSARQFPNYSSELNVNALLLGDSALYLCASSLVSGGAYEQFFGPGTRLTVL.

The table lists this clonotype with a few counts. The chain couples TRBV23-1 to TRBJ2-6, with D tentatively TRBD2 (5 bases). TRBV23-1 is an open reading frame, and its role is uncertain. The CDR3 length is 22 residues. V was trimmed by 4 bases and J by 1 base, leaving 29 bases between them. The DNA for the CDR3 is TGCGCCAGCAGTCTCCAAACGGGGATTGGGTCTGGGTCCTTTTCTGGGGCCAACGTCCTGACTTTC. It translates to CASSLQTGIGSGSFSGANVLTF.

The DNA of the CDR3 is TGCGCCAGCAGCTTGGGGACTACAGGGGGCACTGAAGCTTTCTTT. Translated: CASSLGTTGGTEAFF. This chain connects TRBV5-1 to TRBJ1-1, with 8 nucleotides matching TRBD1. The CDR3 extends over 15 amino acids. The trim removed 0 bases at V and 4 bases at J, leaving 5 bases unmatched. The germline V gene has CDR1 SGHRS and CDR2 YFSETQ. The entire variable domain, with the rest obtained from reference TRBV5-1 and TRBJ1-1, is as follows: KAGVTQTPRYLIKTRGQQVTLSCSPISGHRSVSWYQQTPGQGLQFLFEYFSETQRNKGNFPGRFSGRQFSNSRSEMNVSTLELGDSALYLCASSLGTTGGTEAFFGQGTRLTVV.

This clonotype showed up many times. This chain links TRBV20-1 with TRBJ1-5; D is unresolved. Trimming cost V 0 bases and J 3 bases, with 12 bases left between them. From germline, CDR1 is DFQATT and CDR2 SNEGSKA (reference sequence). This CDR3 has 15 amino acids. The chain's CDR3 is CSARDFATINQPQHF. The CDR3 coding sequence is TGCAGTGCTAGAGATTTCGCCACAATCAATCAGCCCCAGCATTTT.

J is TRBJ1-4 and V is TRBV4-1, with D unclear. The germline V gene encodes CDR1 MGHRA and CDR2 YSYEKL. The CDR3 contains 18 residues. The V and J ends lost 0 bases and 0 bases respectively, with 14 bases between them. The CDR3 coding sequence is TGCGCCAGCAGCCAAGATCAGCCCAAGGTTGCAACTAATGAAAAACTGTTTTTT. It yields the protein CASSQDQPKVATNEKLFF.

The chain carries TRBV28 and TRBJ2-4; perhaps TRBD2 as D (5 bases). The CDR3 sequence is 17 residues long. V lost 1 base to trimming and J lost 1 base, with 14 bases between them. From germline, CDR1 is MDHEN and CDR2 SYDVKM. CDR3 sequence reads: CASSLSRTAPAKNIQYF. The CDR3 coding sequence is TGTGCCAGCAGTTTATCTAGGACTGCCCCCGCCAAAAACATTCAGTACTTC.

This clonotype has a count of ten or more. V gene TRBV5-1 combines with J gene TRBJ2-6; D is uncertain. Germline V lookup: CDR1 SGHRS, CDR2 YFSETQ. V shed 1 base and J shed 0 bases, with 8 bases lying between them. CDR3 length: 16 residues. CDR3 DNA sequence: TGCGCCAGCAGCTTGAACGATAACTCTGGGGCCAACGTCCTGACTTTC. This encodes CASSLNDNSGANVLTF.